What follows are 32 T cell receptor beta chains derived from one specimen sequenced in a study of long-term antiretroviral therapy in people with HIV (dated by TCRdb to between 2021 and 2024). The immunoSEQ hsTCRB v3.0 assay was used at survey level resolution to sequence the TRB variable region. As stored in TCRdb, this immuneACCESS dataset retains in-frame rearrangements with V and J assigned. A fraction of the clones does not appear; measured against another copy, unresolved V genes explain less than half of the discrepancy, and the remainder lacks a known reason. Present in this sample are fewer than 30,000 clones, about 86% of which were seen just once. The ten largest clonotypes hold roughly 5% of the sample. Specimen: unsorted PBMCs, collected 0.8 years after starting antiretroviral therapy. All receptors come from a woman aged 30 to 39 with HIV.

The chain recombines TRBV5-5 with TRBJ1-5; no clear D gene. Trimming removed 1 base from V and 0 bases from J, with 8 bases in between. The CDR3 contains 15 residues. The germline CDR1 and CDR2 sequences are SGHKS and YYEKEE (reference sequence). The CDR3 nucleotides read TGTGCCAGCAGCTTGCAGGCTGATAGCAATCAGCCCCAGCATTTT. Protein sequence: CASSLQADSNQPQHF.

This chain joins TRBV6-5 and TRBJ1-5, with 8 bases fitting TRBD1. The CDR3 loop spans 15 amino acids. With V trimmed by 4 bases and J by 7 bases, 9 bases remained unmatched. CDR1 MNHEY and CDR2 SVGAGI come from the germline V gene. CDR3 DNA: TGTGCCAGCAGTTCCAGGGGGCTCGGAGAACAGCCCCAGCATTTT. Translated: CASSSRGLGEQPQHF.

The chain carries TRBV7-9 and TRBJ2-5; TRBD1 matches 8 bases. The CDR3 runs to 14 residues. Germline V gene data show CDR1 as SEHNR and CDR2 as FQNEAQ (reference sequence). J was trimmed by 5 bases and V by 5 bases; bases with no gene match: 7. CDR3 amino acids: CASSPKDREETQYF. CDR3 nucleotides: TGTGCCAGCAGCCCCAAGGACAGGGAGGAGACCCAGTACTTC.

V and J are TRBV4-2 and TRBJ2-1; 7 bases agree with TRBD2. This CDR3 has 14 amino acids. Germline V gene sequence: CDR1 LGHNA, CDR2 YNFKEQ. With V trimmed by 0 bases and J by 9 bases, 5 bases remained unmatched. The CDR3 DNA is TGTGCCAGCAGCCAAGAAGGAGGGAGGGGTGAGCAGTTCTTC. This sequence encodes CASSQEGGRGEQFF.

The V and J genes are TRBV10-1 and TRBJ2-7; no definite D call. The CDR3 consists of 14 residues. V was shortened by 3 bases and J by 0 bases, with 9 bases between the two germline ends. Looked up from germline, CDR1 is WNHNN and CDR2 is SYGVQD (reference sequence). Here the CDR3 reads CASSDPAVSYEQYF. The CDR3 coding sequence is TGCGCCAGCAGTGATCCCGCGGTCTCCTACGAGCAGTACTTC.

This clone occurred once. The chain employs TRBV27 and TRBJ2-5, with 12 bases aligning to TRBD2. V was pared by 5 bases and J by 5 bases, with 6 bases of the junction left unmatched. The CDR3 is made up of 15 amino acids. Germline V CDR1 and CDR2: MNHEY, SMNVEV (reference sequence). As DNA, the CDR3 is TGTGCCAGCAGTGGAGGGACTAGCGGGCGGGAGACCCAGTACTTC. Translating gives CASSGGTSGRETQYF.

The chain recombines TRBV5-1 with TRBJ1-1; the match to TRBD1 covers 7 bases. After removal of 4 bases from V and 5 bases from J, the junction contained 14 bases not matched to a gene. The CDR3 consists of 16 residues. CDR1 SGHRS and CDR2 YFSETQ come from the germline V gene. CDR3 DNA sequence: TGCGCCAGCAGCCTGGGACTTAGACAGGGAACGACTGAAGCTTTCTTT. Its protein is CASSLGLRQGTTEAFF.

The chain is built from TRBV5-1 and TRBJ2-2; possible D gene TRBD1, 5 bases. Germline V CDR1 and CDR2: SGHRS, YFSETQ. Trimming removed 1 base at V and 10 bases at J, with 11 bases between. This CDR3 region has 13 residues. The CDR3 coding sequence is TGCGCCAGCAGCTTGACCAGGGCCGTGGAGCTGTTTTTT. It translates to CASSLTRAVELFF.

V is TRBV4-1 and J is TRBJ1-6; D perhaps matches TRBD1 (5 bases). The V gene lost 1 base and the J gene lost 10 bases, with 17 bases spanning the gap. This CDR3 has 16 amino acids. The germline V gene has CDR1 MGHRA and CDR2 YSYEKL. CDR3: CASSQGPGTGRSPLHF. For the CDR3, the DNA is TGCGCCAGCAGCCAAGGACCCGGGACGGGGAGATCACCCCTCCACTTT.

CDR3 sequence: CASRSLEGANVLTF. In nucleotides, the CDR3 is TGTGCCAGCAGATCCCTAGAGGGGGCCAACGTCCTGACTTTC. V and J are TRBV5-6 and TRBJ2-6; D unresolved. The germline gives CDR1 SGHDT, CDR2 YYEEEE. Trimming removed 5 bases at V and 4 bases at J, with 10 bases between. The CDR3 is 14 residues long.

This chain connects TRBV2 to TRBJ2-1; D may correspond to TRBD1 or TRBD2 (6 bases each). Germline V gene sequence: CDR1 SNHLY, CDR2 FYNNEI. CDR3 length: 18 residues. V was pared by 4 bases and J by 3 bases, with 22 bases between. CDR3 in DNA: TGTGCCAGCAGTGGTGCTGGGGTGGGCAGGGGAGGCTACAATGAGCAGTTCTTC. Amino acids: CASSGAGVGRGGYNEQFF.

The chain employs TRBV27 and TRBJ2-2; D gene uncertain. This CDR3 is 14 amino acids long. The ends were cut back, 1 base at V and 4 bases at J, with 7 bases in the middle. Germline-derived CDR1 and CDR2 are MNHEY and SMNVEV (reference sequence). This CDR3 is CASSLFQGTGELFF. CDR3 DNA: TGTGCCAGCAGTTTATTCCAAGGCACCGGGGAGCTGTTTTTT.

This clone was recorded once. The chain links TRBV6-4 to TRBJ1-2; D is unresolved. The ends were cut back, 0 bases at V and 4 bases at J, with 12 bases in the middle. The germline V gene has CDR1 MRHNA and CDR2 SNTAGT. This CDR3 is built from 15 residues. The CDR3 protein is CASSDSEGSIYGYTF. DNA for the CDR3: TGTGCCAGCAGTGACTCAGAGGGATCGATCTATGGCTACACCTTC.

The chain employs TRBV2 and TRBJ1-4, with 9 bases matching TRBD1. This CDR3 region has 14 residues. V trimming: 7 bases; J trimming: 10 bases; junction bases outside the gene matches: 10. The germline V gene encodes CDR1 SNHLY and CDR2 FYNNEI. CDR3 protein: CASKRTGVEGKLFF. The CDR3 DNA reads TGTGCCAGCAAAAGGACAGGGGTGGAGGGAAAACTGTTTTTT.

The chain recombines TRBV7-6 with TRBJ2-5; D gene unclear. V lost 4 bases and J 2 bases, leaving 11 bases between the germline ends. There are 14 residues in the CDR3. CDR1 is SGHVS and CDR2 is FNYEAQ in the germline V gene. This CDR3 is CASSSVYHQETQYF. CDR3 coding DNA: TGTGCCAGCAGCTCAGTTTACCATCAAGAGACCCAGTACTTC.

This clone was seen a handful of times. CDR3 loop: CAWSVRPGGKGISPLHF. The CDR3, as DNA: TGTGCCTGGAGTGTACGTCCCGGGGGCAAAGGGATTTCACCCCTCCACTTT. The chain carries TRBV30 and TRBJ1-6, with TRBD1 as a possible D gene (6 bases). The V gene lost 0 bases and the J gene lost 9 bases, with 21 bases spanning the gap. The germline CDR1 and CDR2 sequences are GTSNPN and SVGIG (reference sequence). The CDR3 totals 17 residues.

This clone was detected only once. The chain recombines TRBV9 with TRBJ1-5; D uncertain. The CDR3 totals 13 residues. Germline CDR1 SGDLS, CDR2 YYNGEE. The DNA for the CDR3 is TGTGCAAGCGGGAAGGGAACCAATCAGCCCCAGCATTTT. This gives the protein CASGKGTNQPQHF.

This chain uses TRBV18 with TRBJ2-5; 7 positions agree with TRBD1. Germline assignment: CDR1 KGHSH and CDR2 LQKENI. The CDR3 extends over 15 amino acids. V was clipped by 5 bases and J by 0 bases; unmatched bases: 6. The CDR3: CASSSRQGNQETQYF. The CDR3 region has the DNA TGTGCCAGCTCATCCCGACAGGGAAACCAAGAGACCCAGTACTTC.

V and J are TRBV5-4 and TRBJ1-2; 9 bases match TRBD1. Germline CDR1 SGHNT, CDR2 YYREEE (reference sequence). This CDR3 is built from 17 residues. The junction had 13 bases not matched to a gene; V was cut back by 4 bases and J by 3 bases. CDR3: CASSARDREKVDYGYTF. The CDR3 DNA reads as TGTGCCAGCAGCGCACGGGACAGGGAAAAAGTAGACTATGGCTACACCTTC.

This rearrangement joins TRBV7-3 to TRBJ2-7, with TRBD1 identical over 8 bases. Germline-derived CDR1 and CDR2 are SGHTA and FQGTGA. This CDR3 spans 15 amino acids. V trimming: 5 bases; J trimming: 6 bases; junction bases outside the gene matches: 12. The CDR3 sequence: CASSPGGTGLGEQYF. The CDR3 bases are TGTGCCAGCAGCCCCGGAGGGACAGGACTTGGCGAGCAGTACTTC. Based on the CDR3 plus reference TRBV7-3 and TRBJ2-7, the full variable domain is GAGVSQTPSNKVTEKGKYVELRCDPISGHTALYWYRQSLGQGPEFLIYFQGTGAADDSGLPNDRFFAVRPEGSVSTLKIQRTERGDSAVYLCASSPGGTGLGEQYFGPGTRLTVT.

DNA of the CDR3: TGTGCCAGCAGCTTACGGGAGGCAGGGAGCAATTCACCCCTCCACTTT. Its protein is CASSLREAGSNSPLHF. This chain uses TRBV13 with TRBJ1-6, with D tentatively TRBD1 (5 bases). V was shortened by 2 bases and J by 7 bases, with 15 bases between the two germline ends. CDR3 length: 16 amino acids. Germline V CDR1 and CDR2: PRHDT, FYEKMQ (reference sequence).

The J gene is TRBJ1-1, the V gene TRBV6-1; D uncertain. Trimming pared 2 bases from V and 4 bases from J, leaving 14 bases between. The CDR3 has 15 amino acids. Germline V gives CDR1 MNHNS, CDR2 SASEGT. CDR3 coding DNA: TGTGCCAGCAGTGAATCCCTCTACGGTGGCACTGAAGCTTTCTTT. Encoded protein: CASSESLYGGTEAFF.

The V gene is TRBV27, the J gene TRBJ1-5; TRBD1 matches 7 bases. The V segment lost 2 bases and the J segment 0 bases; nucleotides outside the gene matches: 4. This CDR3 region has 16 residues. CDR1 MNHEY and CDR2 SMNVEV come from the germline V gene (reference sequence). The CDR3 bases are TGTGCCAGCAGTTTACTCGGGACAGCTAGCAATCAGCCCCAGCATTTT. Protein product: CASSLLGTASNQPQHF.

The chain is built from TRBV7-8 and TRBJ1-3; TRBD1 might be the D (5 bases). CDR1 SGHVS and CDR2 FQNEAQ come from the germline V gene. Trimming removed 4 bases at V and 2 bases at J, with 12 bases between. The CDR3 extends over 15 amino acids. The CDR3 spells CASSSLTGAGNTIYF. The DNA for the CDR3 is TGTGCCAGCAGCTCGCTAACGGGGGCTGGAAACACCATATATTTT.

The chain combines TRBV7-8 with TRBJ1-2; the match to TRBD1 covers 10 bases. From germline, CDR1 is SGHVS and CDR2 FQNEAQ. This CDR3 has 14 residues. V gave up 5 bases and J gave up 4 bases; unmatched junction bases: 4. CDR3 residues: CASSPGTGAYGYTF. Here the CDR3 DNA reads TGTGCCAGCAGCCCAGGGACAGGGGCCTATGGCTACACCTTC.

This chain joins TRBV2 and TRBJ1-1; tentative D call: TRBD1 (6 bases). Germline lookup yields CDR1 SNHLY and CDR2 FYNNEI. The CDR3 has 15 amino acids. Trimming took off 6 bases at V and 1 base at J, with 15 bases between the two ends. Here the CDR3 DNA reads TGTGCCAGCAGCGACGGGGGGGCACGGAACACTGAAGCTTTCTTT. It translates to CASSDGGARNTEAFF.

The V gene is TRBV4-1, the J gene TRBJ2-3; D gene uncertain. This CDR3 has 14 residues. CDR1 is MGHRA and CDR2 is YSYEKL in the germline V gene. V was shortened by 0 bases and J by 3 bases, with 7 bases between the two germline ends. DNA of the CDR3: TGCGCCAGCAGCCAAGATTTAGGGACAGATACGCAGTATTTT. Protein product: CASSQDLGTDTQYF.

The CDR3 DNA is TGTGCCAGCAGTGATTTAGGGAGGGAGGGTATTCGCTCTGGAAACACCATATATTTT. This gives the protein CASSDLGREGIRSGNTIYF. This chain connects TRBV6-1 to TRBJ1-3; no reliable D call. There are 19 residues in the CDR3. V was trimmed by 3 bases and J by 0 bases, leaving 21 bases between them. CDR1 is MNHNS, CDR2 SASEGT, per germline.

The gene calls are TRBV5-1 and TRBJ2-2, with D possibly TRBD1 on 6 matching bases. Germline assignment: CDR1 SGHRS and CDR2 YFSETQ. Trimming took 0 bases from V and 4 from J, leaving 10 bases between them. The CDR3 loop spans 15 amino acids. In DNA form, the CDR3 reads TGCGCCAGCAGCTTGGTAGGGGGAATCACCGGGGAGCTGTTTTTT. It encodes CASSLVGGITGELFF.

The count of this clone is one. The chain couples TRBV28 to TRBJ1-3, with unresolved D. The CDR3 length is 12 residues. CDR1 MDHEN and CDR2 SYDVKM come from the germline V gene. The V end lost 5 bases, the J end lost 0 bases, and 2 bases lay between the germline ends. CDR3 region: CASSGSGNTIYF. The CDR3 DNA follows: TGTGCCAGCAGTGGCTCTGGAAACACCATATATTTT.

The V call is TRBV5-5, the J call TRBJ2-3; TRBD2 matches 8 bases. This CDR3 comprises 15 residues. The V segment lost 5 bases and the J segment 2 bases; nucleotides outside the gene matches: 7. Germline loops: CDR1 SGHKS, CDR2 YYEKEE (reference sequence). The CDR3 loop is CASRNVLAVTDTQYF. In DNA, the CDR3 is TGTGCCAGCAGGAACGTACTAGCGGTCACAGATACGCAGTATTTT.

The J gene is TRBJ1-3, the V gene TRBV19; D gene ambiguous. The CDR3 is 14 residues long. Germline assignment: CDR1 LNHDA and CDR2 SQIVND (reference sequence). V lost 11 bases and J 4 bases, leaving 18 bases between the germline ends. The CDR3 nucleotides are TGTGCCTCTAGGACTATCCTGAGGGGAAACACCATATATTTT. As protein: CASRTILRGNTIYF.